What follows describes a single TCR beta chain. V lost 6 bases, J lost 0 bases, and 7 bases stayed unmatched. CDR1 SNHLY and CDR2 FYNNEI come from the germline V gene. This CDR3 region has 16 residues. The data originate from a study of PD-L1 blockade in urothelial cancer. The cohort comprised individuals with locally advanced or metastatic urothelial carcinoma. Synthetic templates analogous to TCR were spiked into all PCRs individually. Assay: immunoSEQ multiplex PCR; the TCRdb copy retains only in-frame clones and omits some. The data hold around 30,000 clones, with more than 70% observed a single time.

The rearrangement links TRBV2 to TRBJ2-7; 11 nucleotides agree with TRBD2. The source of this sequence is a man aged 45-65 years with urothelial cancer. Sequenced material: PBMCs, taken around atezolizumab (anti-PD-L1) treatment. CDR3 DNA: TGTGCCAGCAGAAGACTAGCGGGAAAACCCTCCTACGAGCAGTACTTC. This codes for CASRRLAGKPSYEQYF.